The entry below gives a single T cell receptor (beta chain) sequence along with its context. Its antigen is not identified. The record originates from a study of shared clonotypes between healthy human individuals. General study findings and limits: Clonotype sharing among the donors was expected to vary with sequencing depth. Larger richness was generally estimated for naive than memory subsets.

Between the trimmed V and J ends, which lost 5 bases and 2 bases, there was a span of 9 bases. Germline V gene lookup returns CDR1 MNHNY and CDR2 SVGAGI (reference sequence). The CDR3 is 13 amino acids. In the naive CD8 group, cells lacked CD45RO and were positively selected for CCR7, so terminally differentiated effector memory CD45RA+ cells were left out. The donors, healthy adults who were HIV-negative, had experienced no recent acute infections or vaccinations. Using immunoSEQ multiplex PCR, the repertoire was profiled, and TCRdb retains in-frame clones only, with some absent. Here the sample spans millions of clones, about 95% being singletons.

The source of this sequence is a man aged 18 to 30 in good health. V usage is TRBV6-6 and J usage is TRBJ2-5; possibly TRBD1 for D (5 bases). Material: naive CD8+ T cells sorted from blood. CDR3 residues: CASSRTLQETQYF. The CDR3 DNA reads as TGTGCCAGCAGTAGGACATTGCAAGAGACCCAGTACTTC.